This TCR beta chain derives from a study of blood T cell repertoires in COVID-19. Produced via immunoSEQ multiplex PCR; TCRdb's table is partial and in-frame only. Among roughly 260,000 clones listed, 75% to 95% were seen once. One Seattle source followed patients from active infection through their disease course. There are 15 residues in the CDR3. CDR1 is SGHAT, CDR2 FQNNGV, per germline. The V and J ends lost 3 bases and 6 bases, in that order; junction bases with no gene match: 8. The receptor comes from a person between 18 and 30 years old with COVID-19, enrolled during active disease. The chain recombines TRBV11-2 with TRBJ2-1; TRBD2 agrees at 7 bases. Specimen: peripheral blood. The CDR3 sequence: CASSLAGVTSNEQFF. The CDR3, as DNA: TGTGCCAGCAGCTTGGCGGGAGTCACTAGCAATGAGCAGTTCTTC.